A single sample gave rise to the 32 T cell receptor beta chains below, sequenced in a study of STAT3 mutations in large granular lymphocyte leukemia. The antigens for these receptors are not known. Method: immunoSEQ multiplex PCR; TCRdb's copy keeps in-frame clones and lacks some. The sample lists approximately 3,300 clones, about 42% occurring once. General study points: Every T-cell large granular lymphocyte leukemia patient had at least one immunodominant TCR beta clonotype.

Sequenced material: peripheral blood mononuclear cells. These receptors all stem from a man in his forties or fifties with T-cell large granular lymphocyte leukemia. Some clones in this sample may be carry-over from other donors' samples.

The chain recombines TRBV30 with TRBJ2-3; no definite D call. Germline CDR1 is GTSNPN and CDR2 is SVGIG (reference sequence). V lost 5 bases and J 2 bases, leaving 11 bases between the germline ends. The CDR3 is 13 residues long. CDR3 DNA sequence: TGTGCCTGGGCTCATACATTCACAGATACGCAGTATTTT. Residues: CAWAHTFTDTQYF.

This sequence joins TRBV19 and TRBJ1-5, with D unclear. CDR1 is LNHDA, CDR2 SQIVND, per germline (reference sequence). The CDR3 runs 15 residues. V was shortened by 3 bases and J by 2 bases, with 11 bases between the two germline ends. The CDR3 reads CASSIWGLGNQPQHF. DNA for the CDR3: TGTGCCAGTAGTATCTGGGGTTTGGGCAATCAGCCCCAGCATTTT.

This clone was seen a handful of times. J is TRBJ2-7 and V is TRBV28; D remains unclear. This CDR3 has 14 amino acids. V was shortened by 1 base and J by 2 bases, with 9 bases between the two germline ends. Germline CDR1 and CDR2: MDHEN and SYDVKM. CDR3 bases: TGTGCCAGCAGTTTATTGACGGAAGCCTACGAGCAGTACTTC. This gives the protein CASSLLTEAYEQYF.

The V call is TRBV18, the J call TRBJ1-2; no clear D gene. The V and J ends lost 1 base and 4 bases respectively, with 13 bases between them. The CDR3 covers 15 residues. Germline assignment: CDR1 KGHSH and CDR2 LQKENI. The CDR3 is CASSPLEEGSYGYTF. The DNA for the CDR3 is TGTGCCAGCTCACCACTTGAAGAGGGCAGCTATGGCTACACCTTC. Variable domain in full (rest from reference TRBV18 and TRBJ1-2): NAGVMQNPRHLVRRRGQEARLRCSPMKGHSHVYWYRQLPEEGLKFMVYLQKENIIDESGMPKERFSAEFPKEGPSILRIQQVVRGDSAAYFCASSPLEEGSYGYTFGSGTRLTVV.

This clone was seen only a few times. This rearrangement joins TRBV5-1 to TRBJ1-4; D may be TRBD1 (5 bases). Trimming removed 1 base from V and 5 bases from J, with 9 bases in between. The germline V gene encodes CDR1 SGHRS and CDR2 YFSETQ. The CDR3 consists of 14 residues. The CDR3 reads CASSLSTGNEKLFF. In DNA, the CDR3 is TGCGCCAGCAGCTTGTCAACAGGCAATGAAAAACTGTTTTTT.

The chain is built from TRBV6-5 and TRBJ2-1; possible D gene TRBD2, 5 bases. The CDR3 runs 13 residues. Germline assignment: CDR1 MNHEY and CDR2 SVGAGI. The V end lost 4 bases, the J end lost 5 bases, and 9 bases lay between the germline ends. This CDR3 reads CASSFGLNNEQFF. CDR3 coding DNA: TGTGCCAGCAGTTTCGGACTTAACAATGAGCAGTTCTTC.

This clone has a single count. CDR3 in DNA: TGTGCCAGCAGCCTCTCCCTCCAGAGCTCTTACGAGCAGTACTTC. Amino acids: CASSLSLQSSYEQYF. The chain carries TRBV7-2 and TRBJ2-7; D is uncertain. Trimming pared 5 bases from V and 4 bases from J, leaving 18 bases between. The V gene's germline CDR1 is SGHTA and CDR2 FQGNSA. This CDR3 contains 15 residues.

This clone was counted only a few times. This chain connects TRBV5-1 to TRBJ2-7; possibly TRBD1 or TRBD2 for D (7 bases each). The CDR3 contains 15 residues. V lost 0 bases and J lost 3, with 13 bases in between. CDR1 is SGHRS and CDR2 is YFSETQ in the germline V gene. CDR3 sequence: CASSLGEGAFYEQYF. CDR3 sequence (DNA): TGCGCCAGCAGCTTGGGGGAGGGGGCTTTCTACGAGCAGTACTTC.

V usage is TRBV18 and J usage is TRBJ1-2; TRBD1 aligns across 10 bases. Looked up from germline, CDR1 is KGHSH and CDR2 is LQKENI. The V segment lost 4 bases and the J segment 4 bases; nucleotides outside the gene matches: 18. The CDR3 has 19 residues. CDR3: CASSLPGQGRRFRAYGYTF. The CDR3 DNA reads TGTGCCAGCTCACTCCCGGGACAGGGGAGGAGGTTTCGTGCCTATGGCTACACCTTC. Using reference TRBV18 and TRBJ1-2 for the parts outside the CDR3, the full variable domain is NAGVMQNPRHLVRRRGQEARLRCSPMKGHSHVYWYRQLPEEGLKFMVYLQKENIIDESGMPKERFSAEFPKEGPSILRIQQVVRGDSAAYFCASSLPGQGRRFRAYGYTFGSGTRLTVV.

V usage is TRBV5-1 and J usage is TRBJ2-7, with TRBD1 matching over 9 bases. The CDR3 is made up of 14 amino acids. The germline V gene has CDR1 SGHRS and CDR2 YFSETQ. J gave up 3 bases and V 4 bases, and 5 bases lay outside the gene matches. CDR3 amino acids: CASSLGTGIYEQYF. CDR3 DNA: TGCGCCAGCAGCCTGGGGACAGGGATCTACGAGCAGTACTTC.

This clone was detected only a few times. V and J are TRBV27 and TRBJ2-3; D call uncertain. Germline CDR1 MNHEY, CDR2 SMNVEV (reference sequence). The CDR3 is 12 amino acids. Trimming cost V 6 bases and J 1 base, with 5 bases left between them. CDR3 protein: CASSSRTDTQYF. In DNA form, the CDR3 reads TGTGCCAGCAGCTCGCGCACAGATACGCAGTATTTT.

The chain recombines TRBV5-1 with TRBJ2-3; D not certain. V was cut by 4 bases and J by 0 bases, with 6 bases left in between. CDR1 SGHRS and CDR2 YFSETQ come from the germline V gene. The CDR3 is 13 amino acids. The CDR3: CASSQPSTDTQYF. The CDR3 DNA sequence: TGCGCCAGCAGCCAACCTAGCACAGATACGCAGTATTTT.

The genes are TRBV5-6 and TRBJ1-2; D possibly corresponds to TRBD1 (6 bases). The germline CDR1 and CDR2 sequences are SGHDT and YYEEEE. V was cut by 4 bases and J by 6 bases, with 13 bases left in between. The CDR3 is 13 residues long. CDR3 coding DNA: TGTGCCAGCAGCCAGGACAGAGTAAATGGCTACACCTTC. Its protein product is CASSQDRVNGYTF. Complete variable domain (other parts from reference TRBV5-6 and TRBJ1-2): DAGVTQSPTHLIKTRGQQVTLRCSPKSGHDTVSWYQQALGQGPQFIFQYYEEEERQRGNFPDRFSGHQFPNYSSELNVNALLLGDSALYLCASSQDRVNGYTFGSGTRLTVV.

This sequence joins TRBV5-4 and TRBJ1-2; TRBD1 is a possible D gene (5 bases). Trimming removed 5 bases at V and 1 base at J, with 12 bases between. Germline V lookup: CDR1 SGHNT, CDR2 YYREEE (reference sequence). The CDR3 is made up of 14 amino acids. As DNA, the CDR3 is TGTGCCAGCAGGATTATTGGGGGTAACTATGGCTACACCTTC. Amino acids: CASRIIGGNYGYTF.

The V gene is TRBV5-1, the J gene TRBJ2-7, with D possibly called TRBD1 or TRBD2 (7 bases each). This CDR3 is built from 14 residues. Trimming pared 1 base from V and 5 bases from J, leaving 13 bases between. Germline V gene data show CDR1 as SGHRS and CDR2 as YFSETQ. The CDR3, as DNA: TGCGCCAGCAGCTTGTGGCAGGGGGGGGACGAGCAGTACTTC. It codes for CASSLWQGGDEQYF.

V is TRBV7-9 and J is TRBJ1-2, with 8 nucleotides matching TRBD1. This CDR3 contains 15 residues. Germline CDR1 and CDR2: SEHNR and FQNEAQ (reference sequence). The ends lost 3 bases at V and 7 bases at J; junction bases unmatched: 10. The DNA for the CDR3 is TGTGCCAGCAGCTTTTCGGGACAGGAATTACTTGGCTACACCTTC. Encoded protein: CASSFSGQELLGYTF.

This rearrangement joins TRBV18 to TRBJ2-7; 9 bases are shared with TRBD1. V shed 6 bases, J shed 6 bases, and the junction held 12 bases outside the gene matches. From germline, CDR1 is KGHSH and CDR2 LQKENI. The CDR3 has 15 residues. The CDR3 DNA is TGTGCCAGCTCCTCTTCGGGGACAGGGAGTTCCGAGCAGTACTTC. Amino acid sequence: CASSSSGTGSSEQYF. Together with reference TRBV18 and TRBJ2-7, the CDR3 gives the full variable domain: NAGVMQNPRHLVRRRGQEARLRCSPMKGHSHVYWYRQLPEEGLKFMVYLQKENIIDESGMPKERFSAEFPKEGPSILRIQQVVRGDSAAYFCASSSSGTGSSEQYFGPGTRLTVT.

The CDR3 here is CASSSGGYSGANVLTF. The CDR3 DNA sequence: TGTGCCAGCAGCTCAGGAGGGTACTCTGGGGCCAACGTCCTGACTTTC. V usage is TRBV7-2 and J usage is TRBJ2-6, with D possibly matching TRBD2 (6 bases). The CDR3 is made up of 16 amino acids. V lost 4 bases, J lost 0 bases, and 10 bases lay in between. Germline assignment: CDR1 SGHTA and CDR2 FQGNSA.

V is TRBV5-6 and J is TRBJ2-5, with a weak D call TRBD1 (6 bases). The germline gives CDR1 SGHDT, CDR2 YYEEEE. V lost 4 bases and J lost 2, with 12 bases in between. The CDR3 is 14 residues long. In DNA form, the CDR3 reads TGTGCCAGCAGCCAATACAGGGATCAAGAGACCCAGTACTTC. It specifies CASSQYRDQETQYF.

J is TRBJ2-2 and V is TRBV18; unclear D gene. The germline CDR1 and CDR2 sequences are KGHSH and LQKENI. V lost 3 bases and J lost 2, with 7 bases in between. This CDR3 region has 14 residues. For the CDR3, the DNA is TGTGCCAGCTCACCCAGGCCCAACACCGGGGAGCTGTTTTTT. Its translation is CASSPRPNTGELFF.

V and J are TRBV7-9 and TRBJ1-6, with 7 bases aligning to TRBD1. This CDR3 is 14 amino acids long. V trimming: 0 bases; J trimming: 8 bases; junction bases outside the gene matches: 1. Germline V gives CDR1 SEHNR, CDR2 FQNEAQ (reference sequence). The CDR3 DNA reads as TGTGCCAGCAGCTTAGCGACAGGGCATTCACCCCTCCACTTT. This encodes CASSLATGHSPLHF.

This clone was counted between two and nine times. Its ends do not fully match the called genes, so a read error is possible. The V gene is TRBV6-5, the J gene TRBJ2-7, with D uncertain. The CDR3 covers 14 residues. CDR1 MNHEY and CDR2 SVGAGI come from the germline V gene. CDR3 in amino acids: CASSYFPGSHEQYF. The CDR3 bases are TGTGCCAGCAGTTACTTCCCGGGCTCCCACGAGCAGTACTTC.

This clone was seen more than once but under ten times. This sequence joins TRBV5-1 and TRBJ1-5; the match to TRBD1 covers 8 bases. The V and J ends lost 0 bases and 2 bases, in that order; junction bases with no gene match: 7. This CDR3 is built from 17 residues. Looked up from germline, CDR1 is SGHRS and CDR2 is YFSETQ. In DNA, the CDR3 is TGCGCCAGCAGCTTGGGACCCCAGGGGGCGGGCAATCAGCCCCAGCATTTT. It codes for CASSLGPQGAGNQPQHF.

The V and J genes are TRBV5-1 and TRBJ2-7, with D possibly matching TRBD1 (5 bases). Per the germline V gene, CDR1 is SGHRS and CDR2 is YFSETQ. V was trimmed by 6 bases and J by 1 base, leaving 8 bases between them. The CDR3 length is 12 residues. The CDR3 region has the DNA TGCGCCAGCACGGACACATCCTACGAGCAGTACTTC. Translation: CASTDTSYEQYF. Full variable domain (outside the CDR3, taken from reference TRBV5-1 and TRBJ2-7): KAGVTQTPRYLIKTRGQQVTLSCSPISGHRSVSWYQQTPGQGLQFLFEYFSETQRNKGNFPGRFSGRQFSNSRSEMNVSTLELGDSALYLCASTDTSYEQYFGPGTRLTVT.

The CDR3 nucleotides are TGCGCCAGCAGCTTGGACAGGGGTACGTTCGGCTACACCTTC. It codes for CASSLDRGTFGYTF. This rearrangement joins TRBV5-1 to TRBJ1-2; 7 nucleotides line up with TRBD1. V trimming: 0 bases; J trimming: 8 bases; junction bases outside the gene matches: 7. The CDR3 totals 14 residues. Germline V gene sequence: CDR1 SGHRS, CDR2 YFSETQ.

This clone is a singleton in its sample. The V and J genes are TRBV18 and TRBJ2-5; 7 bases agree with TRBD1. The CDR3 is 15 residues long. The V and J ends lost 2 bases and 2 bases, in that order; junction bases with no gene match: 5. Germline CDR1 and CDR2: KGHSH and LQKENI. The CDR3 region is CASSPWTGGQETQYF. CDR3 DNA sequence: TGTGCCAGCTCACCATGGACAGGCGGTCAAGAGACCCAGTACTTC.

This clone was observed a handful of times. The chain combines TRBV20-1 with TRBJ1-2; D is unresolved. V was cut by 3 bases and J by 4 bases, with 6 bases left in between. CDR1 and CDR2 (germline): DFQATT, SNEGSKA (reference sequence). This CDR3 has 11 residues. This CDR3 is CSARTIYGYTF. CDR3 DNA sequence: TGCAGTGCTAGGACCATCTATGGCTACACCTTC.

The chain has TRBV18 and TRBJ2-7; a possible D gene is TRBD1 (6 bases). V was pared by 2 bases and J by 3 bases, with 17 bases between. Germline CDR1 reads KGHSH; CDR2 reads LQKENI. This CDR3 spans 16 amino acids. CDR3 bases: TGTGCCAGCTCACCATATACCATGGGGGCGGGCTACGAGCAGTACTTC. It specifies CASSPYTMGAGYEQYF.

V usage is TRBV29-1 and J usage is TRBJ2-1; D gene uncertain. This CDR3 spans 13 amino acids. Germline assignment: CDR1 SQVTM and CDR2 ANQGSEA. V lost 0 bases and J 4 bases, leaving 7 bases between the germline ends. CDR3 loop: CSVEDSGYNEQFF. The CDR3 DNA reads TGCAGCGTTGAAGATTCCGGGTACAATGAGCAGTTCTTC.

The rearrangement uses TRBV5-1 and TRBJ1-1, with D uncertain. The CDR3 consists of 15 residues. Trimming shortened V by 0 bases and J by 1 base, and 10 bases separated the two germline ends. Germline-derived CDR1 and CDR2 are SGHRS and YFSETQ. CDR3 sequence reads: CASSLDSGANTEAFF. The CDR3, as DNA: TGCGCCAGCAGCTTGGATTCAGGTGCGAACACTGAAGCTTTCTTT. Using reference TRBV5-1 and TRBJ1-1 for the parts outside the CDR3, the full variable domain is KAGVTQTPRYLIKTRGQQVTLSCSPISGHRSVSWYQQTPGQGLQFLFEYFSETQRNKGNFPGRFSGRQFSNSRSEMNVSTLELGDSALYLCASSLDSGANTEAFFGQGTRLTVV.

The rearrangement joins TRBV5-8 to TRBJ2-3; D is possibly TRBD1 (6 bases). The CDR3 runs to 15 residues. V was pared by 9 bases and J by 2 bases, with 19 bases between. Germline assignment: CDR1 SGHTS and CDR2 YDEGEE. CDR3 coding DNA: TGTGCCACAGGGGACGGCCCGACGATCACAGATACGCAGTATTTT. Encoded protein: CATGDGPTITDTQYF.

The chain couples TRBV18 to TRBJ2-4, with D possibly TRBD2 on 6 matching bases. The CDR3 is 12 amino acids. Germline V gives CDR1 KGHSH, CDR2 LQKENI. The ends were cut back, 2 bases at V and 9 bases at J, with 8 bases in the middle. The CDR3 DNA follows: TGTGCCAGCTCACCATACGGGGGCATTCAGTACTTC. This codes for CASSPYGGIQYF.